This TCR beta chain was captured by sequencing in a study of regulatory and conventional T cells in breast cancer (dated by TCRdb to between 2014 and 2017). Libraries were made using PCR. TCRdb lists the instrument as Illumina MiSeq. TCRdb itself trimmed the public reads at Q25 with fastp, ran MiXCR and retained productive beta chains. Here each entry gathers all rows of one CDR3 protein and keeps the most common genes and DNA. For this sample the table gives 10,000 or so distinct CDR3 sequences, of which approximately 30% were detected only once. The top ten hold under 6.5% of the sample. CDR1 SGHRS and CDR2 YFSETQ are derived from the germline V gene. Cut back by 1 base and 1 base, the V and J ends lie 12 bases apart. Including the terminal cysteine and phenylalanine, the CDR3 comprises 15 residues. Just CDR3 DNA is preserved here, 45 bases in frame from base 1. About this clonotype: Its antigen target is currently unknown. No base quality values were provided; no much bigger clone lies one nucleotide off.

Sequencing input: conventional T cells from blood. The chain links TRBV5-1 with TRBJ2-7; TRBD2 is perhaps the D gene, given 5 matching bases. This receptor was identified in a male donor in good health. The DNA sequence is TGCGCCAGCAGCTTGCCTAGCCCAGATTCCTACGAGCAGTACTTC. It specifies CASSLPSPDSYEQYF.